Listed here are 12 T cell receptor beta chains from one sample, sequenced in a study of response to subunit inactivated influenza vaccine. TCRdb passed the RT-PCR reads through MiXCR, listing each CDR3 protein once. The table records roughly 630,000 distinct CDR3 sequences, about 15% of them present only once. The sequences come from PBMCs from blood, collected 14 to 15 days before vaccination. The source is a man between 50 and 59 years old who received an inactivated influenza vaccine.

The sample holds a few counts of this clonotype. V and J are TRBV9 and TRBJ2-2; D gene unclear. The CDR3 length is 13 residues. Germline loops: CDR1 SGDLS, CDR2 YYNGEE. Trimming stripped 0 bases from V and 6 bases from J, with 6 bases between. CDR3 bases: TGTGCCAGCAGCGTAGGGGTCCCCGGGGAGCTGTTTTTT. Encoded protein: CASSVGVPGELFF.

J is TRBJ2-7 and V is TRBV6-2 or TRBV6-3, with a tentative D call TRBD1 (6 bases). V lost 4 bases, J lost 3 bases, and 16 bases lay in between. Germline lookup yields CDR1 MNHEY and CDR2 SVGEGT. The CDR3 is made up of 15 amino acids. The CDR3 loop reads CASSSTTGLNYEQYF. For the CDR3, the DNA is TGTGCCAGCAGTTCCACCACAGGGCTGAACTACGAGCAGTACTTC.

The chain employs TRBV5-1 and TRBJ2-1; D ambiguous. Germline CDR1 SGHRS, CDR2 YFSETQ. V was trimmed by 4 bases and J by 14 bases, leaving 16 bases between them. The CDR3 consists of 12 residues. CDR3 nucleotides: TGCGCCAGCAGCGAGCCCGCCCTCGGCGAGTTCTTC. This translates into CASSEPALGEFF.

This clonotype was seen more than once but under ten times. V gene TRBV7-9 combines with J gene TRBJ1-2; 7 nucleotides match TRBD1. The CDR3 consists of 14 residues. The V gene's germline CDR1 is SEHNR and CDR2 FQNEAQ (reference sequence). V dropped 0 bases and J dropped 6; count of bases not matched to a gene: 4. Here the CDR3 reads CASSLAGQGDGYTF. The CDR3 DNA sequence: TGTGCCAGCAGCTTAGCGGGGCAGGGGGATGGCTACACCTTC.

This clonotype was seen repeatedly, ten times or more. The V call is TRBV12-3 or TRBV12-4, the J call TRBJ2-1; maybe TRBD2 (6 bases). The ends were cut back, 3 bases at V and 1 base at J, with 16 bases in the middle. The CDR3 contains 17 residues. CDR3 region: CASSFSPGRGSYNEQFF. Here the CDR3 DNA reads TGTGCCAGCAGTTTCTCCCCTGGGCGGGGATCCTACAATGAGCAGTTCTTC.

The table lists this clonotype with many counts. The J gene is TRBJ2-7, the V gene TRBV7-2, with TRBD1 matching 7 bases. V lost 7 bases and J lost 0; bases outside the gene matches: 6. Germline loops: CDR1 SGHTA, CDR2 FQGNSA. This CDR3 has 14 amino acids. The CDR3 protein is CASKKDRLSYEQYF. In nucleotides, the CDR3 is TGTGCCAGCAAAAAGGACAGGCTCTCCTACGAGCAGTACTTC.

The gene calls are TRBV20-1 and TRBJ2-1, with TRBD2 identical over 8 bases. The CDR3 contains 12 residues. V lost 4 bases to trimming and J lost 8 bases; unmatched junction nucleotides: 4. Germline V lookup: CDR1 DFQATT, CDR2 SNEGSKA (reference sequence). The CDR3 DNA is TGCAGTGCTAAGGGACTAGTCCATGAGCAGTTCTTC. This translates into CSAKGLVHEQFF.

The J gene is TRBJ2-1, the V gene TRBV10-3, with 13 bases fitting TRBD2. This CDR3 contains 15 residues. With V trimmed by 6 bases and J by 6 bases, 5 bases remained unmatched. Germline CDR1 ENHRY, CDR2 SYGVKD. The CDR3 loop reads CAISWTSGSGNEQFF. CDR3 nucleotides: TGTGCCATCAGCTGGACTAGCGGGAGCGGCAATGAGCAGTTCTTC.

This clonotype turned up a few times. This chain joins TRBV6-2 or TRBV6-3 and TRBJ2-5, with TRBD1 matching 9 bases. The CDR3 runs 14 residues. CDR1 MNHEY and CDR2 SVGEGT come from the germline V gene. V was clipped by 6 bases and J by 4 bases; unmatched bases: 6. Here the CDR3 reads CASRTDRGRETQYF. CDR3 DNA: TGTGCCAGCAGAACGGACAGGGGCCGAGAGACCCAGTACTTC.

The chain carries TRBV18 and TRBJ2-7, with D possibly being TRBD1 or TRBD2 (5 bases each). The CDR3 has 13 residues. CDR1 and CDR2 (germline): KGHSH, LQKENI. V dropped 5 bases and J dropped 7 bases, with 15 bases sitting between them. The CDR3 loop reads CASSSGRPGEQYF. The CDR3 nucleotides are TGTGCCAGCTCATCGGGACGGCCGGGGGAGCAGTACTTC.

This clonotype was counted once. The chain couples TRBV9 to TRBJ2-7; 7 bases align to TRBD2. Trimming took 3 bases from V and 2 from J; bases not matched to a gene: 5. The CDR3 spans 14 residues. Looked up from germline, CDR1 is SGDLS and CDR2 is YYNGEE. As DNA, the CDR3 is TGTGCCAGCAGCGGGGACTACCCACCCTACGAGCAGTACTTC. It encodes CASSGDYPPYEQYF.

This clonotype has a handful of counts. V and J are TRBV20-1 and TRBJ2-7; no clear D. The CDR3 loop spans 10 amino acids. V was pared by 4 bases and J by 3 bases, with 4 bases between. The germline gives CDR1 DFQATT, CDR2 SNEGSKA (reference sequence). CDR3 region: CSATSYEQYF. The CDR3 region has the DNA TGCAGTGCTACTAGCTACGAGCAGTACTTC.